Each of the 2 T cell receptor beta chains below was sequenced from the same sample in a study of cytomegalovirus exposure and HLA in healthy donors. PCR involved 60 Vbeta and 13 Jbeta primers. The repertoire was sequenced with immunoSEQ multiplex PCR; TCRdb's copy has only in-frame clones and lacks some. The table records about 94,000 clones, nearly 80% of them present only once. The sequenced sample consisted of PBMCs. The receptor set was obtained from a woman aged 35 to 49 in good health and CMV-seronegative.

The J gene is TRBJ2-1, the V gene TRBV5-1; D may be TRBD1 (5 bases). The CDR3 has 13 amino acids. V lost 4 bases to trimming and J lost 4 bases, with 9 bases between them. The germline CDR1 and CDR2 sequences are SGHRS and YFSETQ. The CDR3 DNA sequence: TGCGCCAGCAGCCTAGGACAATACAATGAGCAGTTCTTC. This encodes CASSLGQYNEQFF.

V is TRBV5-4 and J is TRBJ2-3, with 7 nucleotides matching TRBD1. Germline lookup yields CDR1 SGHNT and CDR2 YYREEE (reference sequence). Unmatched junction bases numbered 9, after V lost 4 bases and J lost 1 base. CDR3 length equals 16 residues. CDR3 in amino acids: CASSPSGGLGTDTQYF. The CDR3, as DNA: TGTGCCAGCAGCCCTTCAGGGGGTCTTGGCACAGATACGCAGTATTTT.